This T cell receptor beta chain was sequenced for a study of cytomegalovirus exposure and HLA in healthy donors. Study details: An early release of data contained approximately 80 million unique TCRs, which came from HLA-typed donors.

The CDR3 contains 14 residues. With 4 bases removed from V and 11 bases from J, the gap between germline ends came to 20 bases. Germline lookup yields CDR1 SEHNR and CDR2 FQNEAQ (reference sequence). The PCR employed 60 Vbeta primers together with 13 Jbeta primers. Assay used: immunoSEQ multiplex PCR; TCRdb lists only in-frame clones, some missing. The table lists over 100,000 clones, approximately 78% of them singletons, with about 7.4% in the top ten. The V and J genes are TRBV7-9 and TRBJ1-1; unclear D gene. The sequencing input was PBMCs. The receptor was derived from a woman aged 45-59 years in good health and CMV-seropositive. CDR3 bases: TGTGCCAGCAGCTCCGATCCCCTTCACCCGGAGGCTTTCTTT. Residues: CASSSDPLHPEAFF.